This entry lists 18 T cell receptor beta chains sequenced from one sample in a study of cytomegalovirus exposure and HLA in healthy donors. PCR involved 60 Vbeta and 13 Jbeta primers. Generated by immunoSEQ multiplex PCR, the TCRdb table keeps only in-frame clones and is missing some. Altogether over 70,000 clones are present, around three quarters being singletons, with the ten largest covering around 1.4%. The specimen was PBMCs. The receptors stem from a male donor in good health and CMV-seronegative.

The DNA for the CDR3 is TGTGCCAGCAGTTTTTTCGGCAGACTTAGCAATCAGCCCCAGCATTTT. This encodes CASSFFGRLSNQPQHF. The rearrangement joins TRBV28 to TRBJ1-5; D is unclear. Germline V CDR1 and CDR2: MDHEN, SYDVKM. This CDR3 is 16 amino acids long. V lost 3 bases, J lost 0 bases, and 12 bases lay in between. The full variable domain, rest sourced from reference TRBV28 and TRBJ1-5, is DVKVTQSSRYLVKRTGEKVFLECVQDMDHENMFWYRQDPGLGLRLIYFSYDVKMKEKGDIPEGYSVSREKKERFSLILESASTNQTSMYLCASSFFGRLSNQPQHFGDGTRLSIL.

The V call is TRBV6-6, the J call TRBJ2-1, with no clear D. V was cut by 5 bases and J by 0 bases, with 11 bases left in between. The germline CDR1 and CDR2 sequences are MNHNY and SVGAGI (reference sequence). The CDR3 runs to 15 residues. The CDR3 sequence is CASSLVLGSYNEQFF. DNA for the CDR3: TGTGCCAGCAGTCTAGTGCTGGGCTCCTACAATGAGCAGTTCTTC.

The chain recombines TRBV13 with TRBJ1-1; the match to TRBD1 covers 7 bases. Germline CDR1 PRHDT, CDR2 FYEKMQ (reference sequence). The CDR3 sequence is 14 residues long. With V trimmed by 1 base and J by 8 bases, 7 bases remained unmatched. The DNA of the CDR3 is TGTGCCAGCAGCTTAGTCCCACAGGGGCGAGAAGCTTTCTTT. Translation gives CASSLVPQGREAFF.

The chain couples TRBV6-5 to TRBJ2-2; D not resolved. This CDR3 comprises 12 residues. Trimming stripped 7 bases from V and 7 bases from J, with 10 bases between. The germline V gene encodes CDR1 MNHEY and CDR2 SVGAGI. Here the CDR3 reads CASKREVGELFF. CDR3 bases: TGTGCCAGCAAACGAGAGGTCGGGGAGCTGTTTTTT.

This clone was counted a few times. This chain joins TRBV7-9 and TRBJ1-2; 8 positions agree with TRBD1. The germline gives CDR1 SEHNR, CDR2 FQNEAQ (reference sequence). V gave up 5 bases and J gave up 4 bases; unmatched junction bases: 3. The CDR3 is made up of 13 amino acids. This CDR3 is CASSPGQGYGYTF. CDR3 DNA: TGTGCCAGCAGCCCCGGACAGGGCTATGGCTACACCTTC.

The J gene is TRBJ2-7, the V gene TRBV5-1, with D perhaps TRBD1 (6 bases). The CDR3 has 12 residues. The germline CDR1 and CDR2 sequences are SGHRS and YFSETQ. Trimming cost V 3 bases and J 5 bases, with 9 bases left between them. CDR3 region: CASSWGQDEQYF. CDR3 bases: TGCGCCAGCAGCTGGGGACAAGACGAGCAGTACTTC. Using reference TRBV5-1 and TRBJ2-7 for the parts outside the CDR3, the full variable domain is KAGVTQTPRYLIKTRGQQVTLSCSPISGHRSVSWYQQTPGQGLQFLFEYFSETQRNKGNFPGRFSGRQFSNSRSEMNVSTLELGDSALYLCASSWGQDEQYFGPGTRLTVT.

The chain combines TRBV5-8 with TRBJ1-5; TRBD1 matches 7 bases. The CDR3 contains 15 residues. Germline assignment: CDR1 SGHTS and CDR2 YDEGEE. V shed 3 bases and J 1 base; nucleotides not matched to a gene: 4. The CDR3 region is CASSSGQKSNQPQHF. The DNA for the CDR3 is TGTGCCAGCAGCTCGGGACAGAAAAGCAATCAGCCCCAGCATTTT.

J is TRBJ1-5 and V is TRBV10-3; D perhaps matches TRBD1 (6 bases). Trimming cost V 2 bases and J 0 bases, with 14 bases left between them. In germline, CDR1 is ENHRY, CDR2 SYGVKD. The CDR3 totals 17 residues. CDR3: CAISEGRGPYSNQPQHF. DNA for the CDR3: TGTGCCATCAGTGAGGGCAGGGGCCCGTATAGCAATCAGCCCCAGCATTTT.

The chain has TRBV7-8 and TRBJ1-5; 7 positions match TRBD1. The length of the CDR3 is 19 residues. The germline V gene has CDR1 SGHVS and CDR2 FQNEAQ. The trim removed 2 bases at V and 5 bases at J, leaving 18 bases unmatched. The CDR3 protein is CASSLTGTQGFPGDQPQHF. The CDR3, as DNA: TGTGCCAGCAGCTTAACCGGGACACAGGGGTTCCCTGGAGATCAGCCCCAGCATTTT.

DNA of the CDR3: TGTGCCAGTAGTATTGGCAGCTCCTACAATGAGCAGTTCTTC. Its protein is CASSIGSSYNEQFF. The rearrangement links TRBV19 to TRBJ2-1; no clear D. Germline CDR1 LNHDA, CDR2 SQIVND (reference sequence). Trimming cost V 3 bases and J 0 bases, with 6 bases left between them. The CDR3 contains 14 residues.

V gene TRBV27 combines with J gene TRBJ1-1, with D hard to call. This CDR3 contains 15 residues. From germline, CDR1 is MNHEY and CDR2 SMNVEV (reference sequence). V lost 6 bases to trimming and J lost 0 bases, with 14 bases between them. CDR3 sequence (DNA): TGTGCCAGCAGCCTGAGAATTAGTCTGAACACTGAAGCTTTCTTT. Translating gives CASSLRISLNTEAFF.

The chain carries TRBV28 and TRBJ2-2, with 10 nucleotides matching TRBD1. The CDR3 spans 14 residues. The trim removed 3 bases at V and 7 bases at J, leaving 2 bases unmatched. Germline assignment: CDR1 MDHEN and CDR2 SYDVKM. CDR3 protein: CASSLDRGFGELFF. The CDR3 DNA is TGTGCCAGCAGTTTGGACAGGGGGTTCGGGGAGCTGTTTTTT.

In this sample, this clone turned up once. V gene TRBV27 combines with J gene TRBJ2-2, with a weak D call TRBD2 (5 bases). The CDR3 runs to 17 residues. V shed 8 bases and J shed 1 base, with 20 bases lying between them. The germline V gene encodes CDR1 MNHEY and CDR2 SMNVEV (reference sequence). The CDR3 DNA reads as TGTGCCAGCCGGATTTCACGGGGTACAAGGAACACCGGGGAGCTGTTTTTT. Protein: CASRISRGTRNTGELFF.

The chain carries TRBV28 and TRBJ1-3; 10 bases line up with TRBD1. The better agreement between TRBJ2-2 and the DNA end casts doubt on the J call. The CDR3 contains 12 residues. CDR1 and CDR2 (germline): MDHEN, SYDVKM. The chain's CDR3 is CASSLRDRGLFF. The DNA for the CDR3 is TGTGCCAGCAGTTTACGGGACAGGGGGCTGTTTTTT.

This clone turned up a few times. V is TRBV29-1 and J is TRBJ2-3; D possibly corresponds to TRBD2 (6 bases). The CDR3 spans 14 residues. The V gene lost 3 bases and the J gene lost 5 bases, with 15 bases spanning the gap. Germline V lookup: CDR1 SQVTM, CDR2 ANQGSEA. The CDR3 DNA reads TGCAGCGTTGATGGGGGGATTTTGGGAGATACGCAGTATTTT. It specifies CSVDGGILGDTQYF.

CDR3 bases: TGTGCCTGGGGGCTACAGGGGGCTTATGGCTACACCTTC. Its translation: CAWGLQGAYGYTF. The chain employs TRBV30 and TRBJ1-2, with TRBD1 identical over 9 bases. The CDR3 totals 13 residues. Germline CDR1 GTSNPN, CDR2 SVGIG (reference sequence). Germline trimming cut 5 bases from V and 5 bases from J; bases unmatched to any gene: 6.

The chain recombines TRBV4-3 with TRBJ1-4; TRBD1 is a possible D gene (6 bases). Germline CDR1 reads LGHNA; CDR2 reads YSLEER. The CDR3 length is 16 residues. Deletions cut 2 bases from V and 3 bases from J, with 13 bases between. In DNA form, the CDR3 reads TGCGCCAGCAGCCAATCAGGGAGGGGGGCTAATGAAAAACTGTTTTTT. It codes for CASSQSGRGANEKLFF.

The rearrangement uses TRBV6-5 and TRBJ1-2, with a possible D match to TRBD1 (6 bases). The CDR3 runs to 12 residues. Germline CDR1 reads MNHEY; CDR2 reads SVGAGI. Trimming took off 5 bases at V and 9 bases at J, with 13 bases between the two ends. The DNA for the CDR3 is TGTGCCAGCAGTAACTACAGGGTTAGCTACACCTTC. Translating it yields CASSNYRVSYTF.